This T cell receptor (beta chain) was captured in a study of radiotherapy plus CTLA-4 blockade in lung cancer. Profiled with immunoSEQ multiplex PCR; TCRdb holds only in-frame clones, not every one. The table includes about 32,000 clones, roughly 71% detected once. Patients with chemo-refractory metastatic non-small-cell lung cancer received focal radiation plus CTLA-4 blockade with ipilimumab. There are 16 residues in the CDR3. Germline V CDR1 and CDR2: SGHTA, FQGNSA. The ends were cut back, 2 bases at V and 1 base at J, with 11 bases in the middle. The material sequenced was peripheral blood, taken from a patient treated with radiotherapy plus ipilimumab. This receptor was taken from a human donor with non-small cell lung cancer who had stable disease on radiotherapy plus ipilimumab. The gene calls are TRBV7-2 and TRBJ2-2; D unclear. DNA of the CDR3: TGTGCCAGCAGCTTATCACTGGGGAAGAACACCGGGGAGCTGTTTTTT. Translated: CASSLSLGKNTGELFF.